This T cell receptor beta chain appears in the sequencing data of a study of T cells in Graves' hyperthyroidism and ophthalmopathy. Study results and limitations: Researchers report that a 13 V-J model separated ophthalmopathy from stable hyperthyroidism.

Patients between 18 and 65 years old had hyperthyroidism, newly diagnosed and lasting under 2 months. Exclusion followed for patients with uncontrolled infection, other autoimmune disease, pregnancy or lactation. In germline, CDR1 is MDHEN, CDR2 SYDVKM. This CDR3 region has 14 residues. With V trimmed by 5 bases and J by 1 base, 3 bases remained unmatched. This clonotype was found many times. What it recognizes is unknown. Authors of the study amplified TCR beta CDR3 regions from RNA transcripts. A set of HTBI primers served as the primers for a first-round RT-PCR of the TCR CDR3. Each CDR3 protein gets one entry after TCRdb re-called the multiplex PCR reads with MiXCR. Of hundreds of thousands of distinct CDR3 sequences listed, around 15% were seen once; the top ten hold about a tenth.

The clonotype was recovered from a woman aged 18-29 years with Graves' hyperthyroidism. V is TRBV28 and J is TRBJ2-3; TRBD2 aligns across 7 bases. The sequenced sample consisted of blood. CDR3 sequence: CASSPRGGTDTQYF. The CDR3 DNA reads TGTGCCAGCAGTCCCCGGGGGGGCACAGATACGCAGTATTTT.